Presented here are 28 T cell receptor beta chains from one specimen sequenced in a study of shared clonotypes between healthy human individuals. Naive CD8 populations comprised CD45RO-negative cells positively selected for CCR7, excluding terminally differentiated effector memory CD45RA+ cells. The repertoire was sequenced with immunoSEQ multiplex PCR; TCRdb's copy has only in-frame clones and lacks some. The data show about 1,800,000 clones, about 95% seen once. Material for sequencing was naive CD8+ T cells sorted from blood. The receptors come from a man aged 18 to 29 in good health.

The chain employs TRBV11-2 and TRBJ2-1; 9 bases are shared with TRBD1. V lost 3 bases and J lost 4; bases outside the gene matches: 7. The CDR3 loop spans 16 amino acids. Germline assignment: CDR1 SGHAT and CDR2 FQNNGV. CDR3 protein: CASSFRGQGFYNEQFF. The DNA for the CDR3 is TGTGCCAGCAGCTTTAGGGGACAGGGATTTTACAATGAGCAGTTCTTC.

The chain recombines TRBV5-5 with TRBJ1-4, with D uncertain. The germline CDR1 and CDR2 sequences are SGHKS and YYEKEE (reference sequence). The CDR3 consists of 14 residues. V shed 2 bases and J shed 4 bases, with 9 bases lying between them. CDR3 region: CASSLISLNEKLFF. The CDR3 DNA reads TGTGCCAGCAGCTTAATATCCCTTAATGAAAAACTGTTTTTT.

Only one count was recorded for this clone. V and J are TRBV30 and TRBJ2-7, with TRBD2 matching 9 bases. V lost 3 bases and J lost 3; bases outside the gene matches: 15. CDR1 and CDR2 from the germline V gene are GTSNPN and SVGIG (reference sequence). The CDR3 covers 17 residues. This CDR3 reads CAWSGDLAGNGGYEQYF. The CDR3 DNA reads TGTGCCTGGAGCGGGGACCTAGCGGGGAATGGGGGCTACGAGCAGTACTTC.

This chain uses TRBV21-1 with TRBJ2-2; TRBD2 is the table's D call, not checked against the DNA. TRBV21-1 is a listed pseudogene. CDR3 length equals 16 residues. CDR3 DNA sequence: TGTGCCAGCAGCAGGCTAGCGGAAGAGGAAACCGGGGAGCTGTTTTTT. Encoded protein: CASSRLAEEETGELFF.

The chain recombines TRBV13 with TRBJ2-5; D possibly corresponds to TRBD2 (5 bases). This CDR3 contains 14 residues. The V gene's germline CDR1 is PRHDT and CDR2 FYEKMQ (reference sequence). The V and J ends lost 5 bases and 5 bases respectively, with 15 bases between them. CDR3 protein: CASSTNLRAETQYF. CDR3 nucleotides: TGTGCCAGCAGCACTAACTTGAGGGCGGAGACCCAGTACTTC.

In nucleotides, the CDR3 is TGTGCCAGCAGCCCCTGGAAAGAGACCCAGTACTTC. It translates to CASSPWKETQYF. The rearrangement uses TRBV13 and TRBJ2-5; no definite D call. CDR1 and CDR2 (germline): PRHDT, FYEKMQ (reference sequence). The CDR3 covers 12 residues. V lost 5 bases and J 3 bases, leaving 7 bases between the germline ends.

V and J are TRBV5-5 and TRBJ2-7; 7 bases agree with TRBD2. V trimming: 4 bases; J trimming: 5 bases; junction bases outside the gene matches: 18. The CDR3 runs 17 residues. Looked up from germline, CDR1 is SGHKS and CDR2 is YYEKEE (reference sequence). The CDR3 nucleotides are TGTGCCAGCAGCCCGGACTGGGCGGGAGCAGTATGGGACGAGCAGTACTTC. This codes for CASSPDWAGAVWDEQYF.

The chain uses TRBV6-1 and TRBJ1-3; D gene unclear. The germline V gene has CDR1 MNHNS and CDR2 SASEGT. This CDR3 is built from 14 residues. V lost 1 base and J 4 bases, leaving 8 bases between the germline ends. The CDR3 here is CASSEVGLGNTIYF. In DNA form, the CDR3 reads TGTGCCAGCAGTGAAGTAGGGCTCGGAAACACCATATATTTT.

This sequence joins TRBV7-9 and TRBJ2-7; weak D call: TRBD1 (6 bases). Deletions cut 4 bases from V and 3 bases from J, with 13 bases between. Germline V gene data show CDR1 as SEHNR and CDR2 as FQNEAQ (reference sequence). The CDR3 is 14 residues long. The CDR3 is CASSSRGSDYEQYF. The CDR3 DNA is TGTGCCAGCAGCTCAAGGGGGTCCGACTACGAGCAGTACTTC.

Turning to this clone: Other DNA sequences in the sample encode the same CDR3. The chain has TRBV5-4 and TRBJ2-3; TRBD1 is a possible D gene (5 bases). The germline gives CDR1 SGHNT, CDR2 YYREEE (reference sequence). The ends were cut back, 0 bases at V and 4 bases at J, with 9 bases in the middle. This CDR3 spans 14 amino acids. This CDR3 is CASSLGGLADTQYF. The DNA for the CDR3 is TGTGCCAGCAGCTTGGGGGGCCTCGCAGATACGCAGTATTTT.

As for this clone: The sample carries other DNA sequences with the same CDR3. The chain carries TRBV5-1 and TRBJ1-4; D not resolved. CDR3 length: 15 amino acids. V lost 0 bases to trimming and J lost 0 bases, with 6 bases between them. CDR1 and CDR2 from the germline V gene are SGHRS and YFSETQ. The CDR3 here is CASSLGEATNEKLFF. In DNA, the CDR3 is TGCGCCAGCAGCTTGGGAGAGGCAACTAATGAAAAACTGTTTTTT.

The chain is built from TRBV11-2 and TRBJ2-5; D is uncertain. The tail of the sequence fits TRBJ2-7 better, so the J call may be wrong. Germline loops: CDR1 SGHAT, CDR2 FQNNGV. The CDR3 has 13 residues. The CDR3 DNA follows: TGTGCCAGCAGCTTAGGTCCCTCGTACGAGCAGTACTTC. Amino acid sequence: CASSLGPSYEQYF.

The V call is TRBV7-2, the J call TRBJ2-1, with 13 bases fitting TRBD2. CDR1 is SGHTA, CDR2 FQGNSA, per germline. V was pared by 6 bases and J by 8 bases, with 7 bases of the junction left unmatched. The CDR3 extends over 15 amino acids. CDR3 protein: CASSPTSGGADEQFF. CDR3 DNA sequence: TGTGCCAGCAGTCCAACTAGCGGGGGGGCCGATGAGCAGTTCTTC.

The chain is built from TRBV7-9 and TRBJ2-7, with TRBD1 matching 7 bases. Germline trimming cut 6 bases from V and 5 bases from J; bases unmatched to any gene: 7. Germline V gene lookup returns CDR1 SEHNR and CDR2 FQNEAQ (reference sequence). The CDR3 is 13 amino acids. CDR3 protein: CASSYGQVDEQYF. In DNA form, the CDR3 reads TGTGCCAGCAGTTATGGACAGGTCGACGAGCAGTACTTC.

Details on this clone: This CDR3 is also generated by other DNA sequences in the sample. The chain joins TRBV5-4 to TRBJ2-7; 7 bases match TRBD1. The length of the CDR3 is 15 residues. Germline V gene data show CDR1 as SGHNT and CDR2 as YYREEE (reference sequence). The J segment lost 1 base and the V segment lost 0 bases, leaving 4 bases of the junction unmatched. CDR3 amino acids: CASSLGQGFSYEQYF. In DNA, the CDR3 is TGTGCCAGCAGCTTGGGACAGGGATTTTCCTACGAGCAGTACTTC.

Notes on this clone: At one of its ends the junction is not consistent with the germline gene, which may arise from a read error. This sequence joins TRBV2 and TRBJ2-2, with D perhaps TRBD2 (5 bases). Germline assignment: CDR1 SNHLY and CDR2 FYNNEI. The CDR3 is 13 amino acids. The CDR3 loop is CASREADTGELFF. CDR3 nucleotide sequence: TGTGCCAGCAGGGAAGCGGACACCGGGGAGCTGTTTTTT. Together with reference TRBV2 and TRBJ2-2, the CDR3 gives the full variable domain: EPEVTQTPSHQVTQMGQEVILRCVPISNHLYFYWYRQILGQKVEFLVSFYNNEISEKSEIFDDQFSVERPDGSNFTLKIRSTKLEDSAMYFCASREADTGELFFGEGSRLTVL.

The V and J genes are TRBV5-6 and TRBJ2-6, with TRBD1 as a possible D gene (6 bases). The V and J ends lost 4 bases and 2 bases respectively, with 10 bases between them. The CDR3 extends over 15 amino acids. The germline V gene has CDR1 SGHDT and CDR2 YYEEEE. This CDR3 is CASSPAGAGANVLTF. The CDR3 nucleotides read TGTGCCAGCAGCCCCGCAGGGGCTGGGGCCAACGTCCTGACTTTC. The full variable domain, its missing parts supplied by reference TRBV5-6 and TRBJ2-6, is DAGVTQSPTHLIKTRGQQVTLRCSPKSGHDTVSWYQQALGQGPQFIFQYYEEEERQRGNFPDRFSGHQFPNYSSELNVNALLLGDSALYLCASSPAGAGANVLTFGAGSRLTVL.

Points on this clone: Distinct nucleotide sequences in the sample also encode this CDR3. This sequence joins TRBV4-1 and TRBJ2-7, with a weak D call TRBD1 (5 bases). Germline V gives CDR1 MGHRA, CDR2 YSYEKL. With 0 bases removed from V and 3 bases from J, the gap between germline ends came to 9 bases. This CDR3 has 14 amino acids. CDR3 in amino acids: CASSQDRQYYEQYF. The CDR3 region has the DNA TGCGCCAGCAGCCAAGATAGACAGTACTACGAGCAGTACTTC.

This sequence joins TRBV7-9 and TRBJ2-1, with TRBD2 matching over 11 bases. The CDR3 totals 15 residues. CDR1 is SEHNR and CDR2 is FQNEAQ in the germline V gene (reference sequence). Germline trimming cut 5 bases from V and 8 bases from J; bases unmatched to any gene: 8. CDR3 loop: CASSLILAGGDEQFF. Here the CDR3 DNA reads TGTGCCAGCAGCCTCATCCTAGCGGGAGGTGATGAGCAGTTCTTC.

The CDR3 region has the DNA TGTGCTAGTGGCCGCGACAATGAGCAGTTCTTC. Protein: CASGRDNEQFF. The chain joins TRBV12-5 to TRBJ2-1; D not resolved. Per germline, CDR1 LGHNT and CDR2 FRNRAP. The CDR3 consists of 11 residues. Trimming took off 6 bases at V and 5 bases at J, with 5 bases between the two ends.

The gene calls are TRBV13 and TRBJ1-2; possible D gene TRBD1, 6 bases. V gave up 2 bases and J gave up 11 bases, with 18 bases separating them. The CDR3 sequence is 14 residues long. Germline loops: CDR1 PRHDT, CDR2 FYEKMQ (reference sequence). CDR3 sequence (DNA): TGTGCCAGCAGCTTACATACAGGGCCGATGTGGTACACCTTC. Its protein product is CASSLHTGPMWYTF.

The chain is built from TRBV27 and TRBJ2-3, with D maybe TRBD1 (6 bases). Germline lookup yields CDR1 MNHEY and CDR2 SMNVEV (reference sequence). V was cut by 5 bases and J by 5 bases, with 14 bases left in between. The CDR3 covers 14 residues. CDR3 bases: TGTGCCAGCAGTCTATGGACAGTTCAAGATACGCAGTATTTT. Residues: CASSLWTVQDTQYF.

Only one count was recorded for this clone. The rearrangement joins TRBV2 to TRBJ1-4, with 9 bases identical to TRBD1. The ends lost 6 bases at V and 8 bases at J; junction bases unmatched: 7. CDR1 and CDR2 from the germline V gene are SNHLY and FYNNEI. This CDR3 contains 14 residues. The CDR3 sequence: CASRPGQGFEKLFF. In nucleotides, the CDR3 is TGTGCCAGCAGGCCGGGACAGGGTTTCGAAAAACTGTTTTTT.

The V call is TRBV18, the J call TRBJ2-5; D is perhaps TRBD1 (6 bases). Trimming cost V 2 bases and J 1 base, with 14 bases left between them. The CDR3 contains 16 residues. Germline CDR1 KGHSH, CDR2 LQKENI. The CDR3 coding sequence is TGTGCCAGCTCACCATATTCACAGGGCGCCCAAGAGACCCAGTACTTC. It specifies CASSPYSQGAQETQYF.

The chain carries TRBV29-1 and TRBJ2-7, with D unclear. There are 12 residues in the CDR3. Germline V lookup: CDR1 SQVTM, CDR2 ANQGSEA. Trimming removed 7 bases at V and 2 bases at J, with 12 bases between. CDR3: CSAGDTTYEQYF. The CDR3 region has the DNA TGCAGCGCTGGAGACACCACCTACGAGCAGTACTTC.

The chain combines TRBV6-5 with TRBJ2-7; D gene ambiguous. The CDR3 has 14 residues. Trimming pared 4 bases from V and 1 base from J, leaving 11 bases between. Germline V gene sequence: CDR1 MNHEY, CDR2 SVGAGI. In DNA form, the CDR3 reads TGTGCCAGCAGTTCCAGCCTCTTTTCCTACGAGCAGTACTTC. Protein sequence: CASSSSLFSYEQYF.

The chain uses TRBV6-5 and TRBJ2-5, with 7 bases fitting TRBD1. Germline values: CDR1 MNHEY, CDR2 SVGAGI. This CDR3 is 14 amino acids long. J gave up 2 bases and V 6 bases, and 6 bases lay outside the gene matches. The CDR3: CASSKTRGQETQYF. The CDR3 region has the DNA TGTGCCAGCAGCAAGACCAGGGGGCAAGAGACCCAGTACTTC.

The table lists this clone with a few counts. This specimen includes other DNA sequences encoding the same CDR3. J is TRBJ2-5 and V is TRBV6-5; D gene uncertain. Deletions cut 2 bases from V and 5 bases from J, with 3 bases between. The length of the CDR3 is 11 residues. From germline, CDR1 is MNHEY and CDR2 SVGAGI. CDR3: CASSYRETQYF. The CDR3 DNA follows: TGTGCCAGCAGTTACCGGGAGACCCAGTACTTC.